Below are 22 T cell receptor beta chains sequenced from a single sample in a study of blood T cell repertoires in COVID-19. This table comes from immunoSEQ multiplex PCR, and its TCRdb copy is limited to in-frame clones, with some not included. This sample has 250,000 to 350,000 clones, with roughly 80% found just once. Sequenced material: peripheral blood. The receptors shown here come from a person between 70 and 80 years old with COVID-19, enrolled during active disease.

V and J are TRBV6-2 or TRBV6-3 and TRBJ1-2, with D possibly TRBD1 on 5 matching bases. The CDR3 is 12 amino acids. CDR1 is MNHEY and CDR2 is SVGEGT in the germline V gene. V was shortened by 2 bases and J by 7 bases, with 8 bases between the two germline ends. DNA of the CDR3: TGTGCCAGCAGTTACGCGGGGCCTGGCTACACCTTC. Translating gives CASSYAGPGYTF.

The rearrangement joins TRBV7-2 to TRBJ2-3, with D possibly being TRBD1 (5 bases). CDR1 SGHTA and CDR2 FQGNSA come from the germline V gene. The V and J ends lost 0 bases and 6 bases respectively, with 10 bases between them. CDR3 length: 14 residues. The DNA for the CDR3 is TGTGCCAGCAGCTTAGCTGGGGCTCGTGATACGCAGTATTTT. This sequence encodes CASSLAGARDTQYF.

This chain joins TRBV15 and TRBJ1-6; maybe TRBD1 (6 bases). V was cut by 8 bases and J by 17 bases, with 19 bases left in between. The V gene's germline CDR1 is LNHNV and CDR2 YYDKDF (reference sequence). The CDR3 runs to 12 residues. CDR3 region: CATSHPQGGVHF. CDR3 coding DNA: TGTGCCACCTCCCACCCACAGGGCGGCGTCCACTTT.

The chain carries TRBV7-9 and TRBJ1-1, with 8 positions matching TRBD1. Trimming cost V 5 bases and J 8 bases; bases outside gene matches: 10. CDR3 length equals 14 residues. Germline values: CDR1 SEHNR, CDR2 FQNEAQ (reference sequence). CDR3 in DNA: TGTGCCAGCAGCCCCGGGACAGGTGTCACGGAAGCTTTCTTT. It is translated as CASSPGTGVTEAFF.

This clone was observed a few times. The chain recombines TRBV2 with TRBJ2-7; D is unresolved. Trimming removed 4 bases at V and 2 bases at J, with 9 bases between. This CDR3 is 13 amino acids long. The germline gives CDR1 SNHLY, CDR2 FYNNEI. The CDR3 region is CASSGRQPYEQYF. Written as DNA, the CDR3 is TGTGCCAGCAGTGGCAGGCAGCCCTACGAGCAGTACTTC. Supplemented by reference TRBV2 and TRBJ2-7, the full variable domain reads EPEVTQTPSHQVTQMGQEVILRCVPISNHLYFYWYRQILGQKVEFLVSFYNNEISEKSEIFDDQFSVERPDGSNFTLKIRSTKLEDSAMYFCASSGRQPYEQYFGPGTRLTVT.

This clone occurred once. This sequence joins TRBV11-2 and TRBJ1-4; D unresolved. The CDR3 extends over 14 amino acids. CDR1 is SGHAT, CDR2 FQNNGV, per germline. Trimming cost V 0 bases and J 8 bases, with 10 bases left between them. CDR3 DNA: TGTGCCAGCAGCTTAGAGAGGGTAAACGAAAAACTGTTTTTT. Amino acids: CASSLERVNEKLFF.

The gene calls are TRBV6-1 and TRBJ1-1, with TRBD1 as a possible D gene (5 bases). The V end was cut by 3 bases, the J end by 0 bases, with 11 bases between. The CDR3 has 15 residues. Per germline, CDR1 MNHNS and CDR2 SASEGT. DNA for the CDR3: TGTGCCAGCAGTGACCCCGGACACTTGAACACTGAAGCTTTCTTT. This sequence encodes CASSDPGHLNTEAFF.

The chain is built from TRBV5-1 and TRBJ2-7, with 14 bases lining up with TRBD2. V was clipped by 4 bases and J by 5 bases; unmatched bases: 5. This CDR3 contains 15 residues. Germline assignment: CDR1 SGHRS and CDR2 YFSETQ. Written as DNA, the CDR3 is TGCGCCAGCAGCAGAGGACTAGCGGGAGGCAACGAGCAGTACTTC. Translating gives CASSRGLAGGNEQYF.

This clone was picked up a small number of times. This sequence joins TRBV2 and TRBJ2-5; no reliable D call. CDR3 size: 12 residues. V lost 6 bases and J lost 5, with 10 bases in between. Germline CDR1 reads SNHLY; CDR2 reads FYNNEI. DNA of the CDR3: TGTGCCAGCAGGAGACTCGGGGAGACCCAGTACTTC. Protein product: CASRRLGETQYF.

The chain couples TRBV7-2 to TRBJ1-1; 8 bases are a match to TRBD1. The ends lost 2 bases at V and 7 bases at J; junction bases unmatched: 9. Per the germline V gene, CDR1 is SGHTA and CDR2 is FQGNSA. This CDR3 contains 15 residues. The CDR3 DNA sequence: TGTGCCAGCAGCTTATCTGGACAGGGTAATGTTGAAGCTTTCTTT. This encodes CASSLSGQGNVEAFF.

This clone was observed a single time. CDR3 sequence reads: CASSSPRTQSTDTQYF. CDR3 nucleotide sequence: TGTGCCAGCAGCTCCCCCAGGACACAAAGCACAGATACGCAGTATTTT. The chain joins TRBV5-4 to TRBJ2-3, with D possibly being TRBD1 (5 bases). Trimming shortened V by 3 bases and J by 0 bases, and 14 bases separated the two germline ends. This CDR3 has 16 amino acids. CDR1 is SGHNT, CDR2 YYREEE, per germline (reference sequence).

V usage is TRBV7-2 and J usage is TRBJ2-7, with 8 bases identical to TRBD1. The germline V gene has CDR1 SGHTA and CDR2 FQGNSA. V was clipped by 5 bases and J by 6 bases; unmatched bases: 3. The length of the CDR3 is 12 residues. CDR3 residues: CASSRTGFEQYF. In nucleotides, the CDR3 is TGTGCCAGCAGCCGGACAGGGTTCGAGCAGTACTTC.

The V and J genes are TRBV9 and TRBJ2-7, with 9 bases matching TRBD1. CDR1 SGDLS and CDR2 YYNGEE come from the germline V gene. The CDR3 contains 15 residues. V shed 5 bases and J 2 bases; nucleotides not matched to a gene: 8. The CDR3 loop is CASSYSGTGPYEQYF. The CDR3 DNA reads TGTGCCAGCAGTTACTCCGGGACAGGGCCCTACGAGCAGTACTTC.

The chain combines TRBV2 with TRBJ2-1; D is perhaps TRBD2 (8 bases). This CDR3 is built from 20 residues. V lost 6 bases to trimming and J lost 0 bases, with 27 bases between them. Looked up from germline, CDR1 is SNHLY and CDR2 is FYNNEI. The CDR3, as DNA: TGTGCCAGCAGGAGGACAGGCGGGGGGTTCTCTACGAGCTCCTACAATGAGCAGTTCTTC. Its protein product is CASRRTGGGFSTSSYNEQFF.

This clone was seen a single time. The rearrangement joins TRBV2 to TRBJ1-1; the D gene is possibly TRBD1 (6 bases). The length of the CDR3 is 19 residues. The germline V gene has CDR1 SNHLY and CDR2 FYNNEI. V was pared by 2 bases and J by 1 base, with 23 bases between. In DNA form, the CDR3 reads TGTGCCAGCAGTGAACAGGGGACCCTCCCTATTATGGGGAACACTGAAGCTTTCTTT. Translation: CASSEQGTLPIMGNTEAFF.

The chain uses TRBV27 and TRBJ2-3; D unclear. V shed 0 bases and J shed 5 bases, with 9 bases lying between them. This CDR3 has 14 residues. The germline CDR1 and CDR2 sequences are MNHEY and SMNVEV (reference sequence). DNA of the CDR3: TGTGCCAGCAGTTTATCCGCGACTGGAGATACGCAGTATTTT. Translated: CASSLSATGDTQYF.

V usage is TRBV5-1 and J usage is TRBJ1-1; perhaps TRBD1 as D (5 bases). The CDR3 has 14 residues. Trimming left V 4 bases short and J 3 bases short, with 13 bases between. Germline-derived CDR1 and CDR2 are SGHRS and YFSETQ. As DNA, the CDR3 is TGCGCCAGCAGCGGGGGGTCTTATCACACTGAAGCTTTCTTT. Translated: CASSGGSYHTEAFF. Using reference TRBV5-1 and TRBJ1-1 for the parts outside the CDR3, the full variable domain is KAGVTQTPRYLIKTRGQQVTLSCSPISGHRSVSWYQQTPGQGLQFLFEYFSETQRNKGNFPGRFSGRQFSNSRSEMNVSTLELGDSALYLCASSGGSYHTEAFFGQGTRLTVV.

J is TRBJ1-6 and V is TRBV5-1; D unclear. This CDR3 has 14 amino acids. Germline loops: CDR1 SGHRS, CDR2 YFSETQ. Trimming removed 2 bases at V and 5 bases at J, with 8 bases between. Written as DNA, the CDR3 is TGCGCCAGCAGCTTCAACAGCAATAATTCACCCCTCCACTTT. Translated: CASSFNSNNSPLHF.

The genes are TRBV29-1 and TRBJ2-7; possibly TRBD1 for D (6 bases). The germline CDR1 and CDR2 sequences are SQVTM and ANQGSEA. The CDR3 has 14 residues. Trimming shortened V by 6 bases and J by 10 bases, and 25 bases separated the two germline ends. CDR3 region: CSVLQGSKVLPQYF. The CDR3, as DNA: TGCAGCGTCCTACAGGGTAGTAAAGTTCTCCCTCAGTACTTC.

The rearrangement links TRBV29-1 to TRBJ1-4, with 9 nucleotides matching TRBD1. Germline CDR1 is SQVTM and CDR2 is ANQGSEA. The CDR3 loop spans 15 amino acids. After removal of 3 bases from V and 6 bases from J, the junction contained 8 bases not matched to a gene. The DNA of the CDR3 is TGCAGCGTTGAGTTGGACAGGGGAGGGGATGAAAAACTGTTTTTT. It yields the protein CSVELDRGGDEKLFF.

This clone was found once. The chain is built from TRBV5-4 and TRBJ2-5, with D tentatively TRBD2 (6 bases). The V end was cut by 4 bases, the J end by 2 bases, with 15 bases between. Per the germline V gene, CDR1 is SGHNT and CDR2 is YYREEE (reference sequence). The CDR3 is 15 residues long. DNA for the CDR3: TGTGCCAGCAGCAGGCCCGGGACTGAGCAAGAGACCCAGTACTTC. Its translation: CASSRPGTEQETQYF.

In this sample, this clone turned up once. This chain connects TRBV2 to TRBJ1-5; 8 bases are shared with TRBD1. The trim removed 1 base at V and 5 bases at J, leaving 4 bases unmatched. CDR1 is SNHLY, CDR2 FYNNEI, per germline. CDR3 length equals 15 residues. CDR3 in DNA: TGTGCCAGCAGTGAAGGGACAGGGCCGTATCAGCCCCAGCATTTT. Its translation: CASSEGTGPYQPQHF.